Listed here are 20 T cell receptor beta chains from one sample, sequenced in a study of Ad26.COV2.S vaccination and SARS-CoV-2 variants. Treatment indicated: 15 to 20 received Ad26.COV2.S at low or high dose, single or two shots; a few received placebo; per-sample allocation not given. Day 63 following the first vaccine or placebo injection was when the samples were taken. Sequencing was performed with immunoSEQ multiplex PCR; in TCRdb, only in-frame clones are kept and a portion is missing. The sample records over 400,000 clones, 80% to 95% being singletons. This specimen was peripheral blood, taken in a trial of Ad26.COV2.S vaccine versus placebo. The origin of the receptors is a person aged 18 to 65 who received the Ad26.COV2.S COVID-19 vaccine or a placebo.

The V gene is TRBV20-1, the J gene TRBJ1-2; D possibly corresponds to TRBD1 (5 bases). V gave up 3 bases and J gave up 5 bases, with 13 bases separating them. The CDR3 consists of 13 residues. In germline, CDR1 is DFQATT, CDR2 SNEGSKA (reference sequence). The CDR3, as DNA: TGCAGTGCTAGTTCACCCGGGGGGTATGGCTACACCTTC. This gives the protein CSASSPGGYGYTF.

The chain joins TRBV13 to TRBJ1-1; possibly TRBD1 for D (6 bases). V lost 6 bases to trimming and J lost 0 bases, with 8 bases between them. This CDR3 is built from 13 residues. Germline CDR1 reads PRHDT; CDR2 reads FYEKMQ (reference sequence). The CDR3 bases are TGTGCCAGCAGGTACAGGGTGAACACTGAAGCTTTCTTT. It codes for CASRYRVNTEAFF.

V and J are TRBV7-6 and TRBJ2-7, with D tentatively TRBD2 (6 bases). Germline V lookup: CDR1 SGHVS, CDR2 FNYEAQ. The CDR3 loop spans 14 amino acids. Between the trimmed V and J ends, which lost 5 bases and 0 bases, there was a span of 11 bases. CDR3 loop: CASSVGTASYEQYF. The DNA of the CDR3 is TGTGCCAGCAGCGTTGGGACTGCCTCCTACGAGCAGTACTTC.

CDR3 in DNA: TGTGCCAGCAGCCCGGGCGGTAGAAACTACGAGCAGTACTTC. Its translation is CASSPGGRNYEQYF. This chain connects TRBV5-5 to TRBJ2-7, with D unresolved. The CDR3 sequence is 14 residues long. The V gene lost 4 bases and the J gene lost 3 bases, with 14 bases spanning the gap. CDR1 is SGHKS, CDR2 YYEKEE, per germline (reference sequence). Supplemented by reference TRBV5-5 and TRBJ2-7, the full variable domain reads DAGVTQSPTHLIKTRGQQVTLRCSPISGHKSVSWYQQVLGQGPQFIFQYYEKEERGRGNFPDRFSARQFPNYSSELNVNALLLGDSALYLCASSPGGRNYEQYFGPGTRLTVT.

The V and J genes are TRBV2 and TRBJ2-1; 7 positions match TRBD2. V shed 7 bases, J shed 6 bases, and the junction held 12 bases outside the gene matches. The CDR3 is 15 amino acids. CDR1 SNHLY and CDR2 FYNNEI come from the germline V gene. As DNA, the CDR3 is TGTGCCAGCACTGCCGGGACTAAGCTACCCAATGAGCAGTTCTTC. As protein: CASTAGTKLPNEQFF.

The chain has TRBV3-1 (or the pseudogene TRBV3-2) and TRBJ2-7; TRBD1 matches at 9 bases. The CDR3 is 13 residues long. Germline trimming cut 5 bases from V and 4 bases from J; bases unmatched to any gene: 3. Germline lookup yields CDR1 LGHDT and CDR2 YNNKEL (reference sequence). For the CDR3, the DNA is TGTGCCAGCAGCAGAGGGACAGGGTACGAGCAGTACTTC. This sequence encodes CASSRGTGYEQYF.

This clone was recorded a few times. The chain recombines TRBV25-1 with TRBJ1-4, with no clear D. Germline values: CDR1 MGHDK, CDR2 SYGVNS. V was pared by 3 bases and J by 7 bases, with 12 bases between. This CDR3 is 14 amino acids long. This CDR3 reads CASSEPGYGEKLFF. CDR3 DNA sequence: TGTGCCAGCAGTGAGCCCGGATACGGTGAAAAACTGTTTTTT.

In the case of this clone: This CDR3 is also generated by other DNA sequences in the sample. V gene TRBV11-2 combines with J gene TRBJ2-7; D remains unclear. V lost 5 bases and J 2 bases, leaving 10 bases between the germline ends. CDR3 size: 13 residues. The germline V gene has CDR1 SGHAT and CDR2 FQNNGV. The CDR3 sequence is CASSPGVAYEQYF. CDR3 nucleotides: TGTGCCAGCAGCCCCGGCGTTGCCTACGAGCAGTACTTC.

The CDR3 nucleotides are TGCGCCAGCAGCATGGACTCACAGGAGTTCTTC. This codes for CASSMDSQEFF. The chain links TRBV5-1 to TRBJ2-1; tentatively, D is TRBD1 or TRBD2 (5 bases each). V lost 4 bases and J 14 bases, leaving 13 bases between the germline ends. The germline V gene has CDR1 SGHRS and CDR2 YFSETQ. CDR3 size: 11 residues.

The chain recombines TRBV7-6 with TRBJ2-7; no clear D. Germline V gene lookup returns CDR1 SGHVS and CDR2 FNYEAQ. CDR3 length: 12 residues. Trimming took off 4 bases at V and 5 bases at J, with 9 bases between the two ends. The CDR3 region is CASSSGLNEQYF. The CDR3 DNA follows: TGTGCCAGCAGCTCCGGGCTGAACGAGCAGTACTTC.

This clone was detected only once. The chain couples TRBV6-5 to TRBJ1-5; TRBD1 matches at 7 bases. The CDR3 is 14 residues long. In germline, CDR1 is MNHEY, CDR2 SVGAGI. V dropped 2 bases and J dropped 2; count of bases not matched to a gene: 0. The CDR3 bases are TGTGCCAGCAGTTACACAGGGGGCAATCAGCCCCAGCATTTT. Translation: CASSYTGGNQPQHF.

The V gene is TRBV4-3, the J gene TRBJ1-1, with a tentative D call TRBD1 (6 bases). V lost 0 bases to trimming and J lost 3 bases, with 11 bases between them. The germline V gene encodes CDR1 LGHNA and CDR2 YSLEER. The CDR3 is 15 residues long. CDR3 bases: TGCGCCAGCAGCCAAGAAGGGGGGGACCACACTGAAGCTTTCTTT. Translation gives CASSQEGGDHTEAFF.

The chain links TRBV19 to TRBJ1-4; TRBD1 aligns across 8 bases. Trimming cost V 4 bases and J 2 bases; bases outside gene matches: 12. This CDR3 comprises 18 residues. Germline loops: CDR1 LNHDA, CDR2 SQIVND (reference sequence). This CDR3 reads CASSTSATGALTNEKLFF. Written as DNA, the CDR3 is TGTGCCAGTAGTACCTCCGCGACAGGGGCCCTTACTAATGAAAAACTGTTTTTT.

CDR3 loop: CASSFGTDTNYGYTF. In DNA, the CDR3 is TGTGCCAGTAGTTTCGGGACGGATACTAACTATGGCTACACCTTC. This chain joins TRBV19 and TRBJ1-2, with TRBD1 as a possible D gene (5 bases). The CDR3 is made up of 15 amino acids. Trimming shortened V by 5 bases and J by 0 bases, and 13 bases separated the two germline ends. Germline-derived CDR1 and CDR2 are LNHDA and SQIVND (reference sequence).

The chain uses TRBV4-3 and TRBJ1-2; 7 bases map to TRBD1. Per germline, CDR1 LGHNA and CDR2 YSLEER. The CDR3 is made up of 15 amino acids. The trim removed 0 bases at V and 2 bases at J, leaving 3 bases unmatched. The CDR3: CASSQDRGRNYGYTF. The CDR3 DNA is TGCGCCAGCAGCCAAGATAGGGGGCGCAACTATGGCTACACCTTC.

The CDR3 sequence: CASSIDAGRGPHGKLFF. CDR3 sequence (DNA): TGTGCCAGTAGTATAGATGCGGGTAGAGGGCCTCATGGAAAACTGTTTTTT. The chain carries TRBV19 and TRBJ1-4, with D hard to call. Trimming removed 0 bases at V and 10 bases at J, with 21 bases between. From germline, CDR1 is LNHDA and CDR2 SQIVND (reference sequence). This CDR3 spans 17 amino acids.

The chain has TRBV6-2 or TRBV6-3 and TRBJ2-3; possibly TRBD2 for D (6 bases). The CDR3 runs 16 residues. Trimming removed 3 bases at V and 0 bases at J, with 13 bases between. Germline values: CDR1 MNHEY, CDR2 SVGEGT. CDR3 protein: CASSYGGATSTDTQYF. The CDR3 nucleotides read TGTGCCAGCAGTTATGGCGGGGCGACGAGCACAGATACGCAGTATTTT.

The V gene is TRBV7-6, the J gene TRBJ2-6; maybe TRBD2 (6 bases). CDR3 length equals 16 residues. CDR1 is SGHVS, CDR2 FNYEAQ, per germline. V was clipped by 5 bases and J by 0 bases, with 11 bases between them. CDR3 nucleotide sequence: TGTGCCAGCAGCCCGACGCGGGGCTCTGGGGCCAACGTCCTGACTTTC. It codes for CASSPTRGSGANVLTF.

This clone was recorded only once. V usage is TRBV6-2 or TRBV6-3 and J usage is TRBJ1-5; the D is unclear. The CDR3 runs 19 residues. Trimming shortened V by 2 bases and J by 1 base, and 21 bases separated the two germline ends. Germline lookup yields CDR1 MNHEY and CDR2 SVGEGT. This chain's CDR3 is CASSYPMPLEELSNQPQHF. The CDR3 DNA is TGTGCCAGCAGTTACCCAATGCCCCTTGAGGAATTAAGCAATCAGCCCCAGCATTTT.

V and J are TRBV11-3 and TRBJ1-3; the D gene is possibly TRBD1 (5 bases). From germline, CDR1 is SGHNT and CDR2 YENEEA. V dropped 4 bases and J dropped 4 bases, with 8 bases sitting between them. The CDR3 consists of 13 residues. CDR3 amino acids: CASSWGEGNTIYF. In nucleotides, the CDR3 is TGTGCCAGCAGCTGGGGGGAAGGAAACACCATATATTTT.